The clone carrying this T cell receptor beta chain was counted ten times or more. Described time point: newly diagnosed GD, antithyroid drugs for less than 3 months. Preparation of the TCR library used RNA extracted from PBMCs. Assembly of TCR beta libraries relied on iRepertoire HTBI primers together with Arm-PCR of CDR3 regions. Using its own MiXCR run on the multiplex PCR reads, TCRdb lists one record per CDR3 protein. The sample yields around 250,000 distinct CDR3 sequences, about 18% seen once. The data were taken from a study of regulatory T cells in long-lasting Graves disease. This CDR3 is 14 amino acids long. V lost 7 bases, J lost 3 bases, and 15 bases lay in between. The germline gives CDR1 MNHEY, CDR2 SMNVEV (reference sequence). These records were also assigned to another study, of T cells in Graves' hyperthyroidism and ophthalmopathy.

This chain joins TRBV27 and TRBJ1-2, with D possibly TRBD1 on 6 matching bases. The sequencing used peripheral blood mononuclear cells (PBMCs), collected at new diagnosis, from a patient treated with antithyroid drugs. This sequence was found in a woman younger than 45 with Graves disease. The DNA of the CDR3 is TGTGCCAGCAAAGGGCAGGGGAGGGACTATGGCTACACCTTC. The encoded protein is CASKGQGRDYGYTF.